This T cell receptor (beta chain) derives from a study of cytomegalovirus exposure and HLA in healthy donors. Study outcomes and limitations: The study put under 200 TCR beta chains on its list as cytomegalovirus-associated. Reportedly, fewer N-insertions than the approximately 690-donor mean appeared in an Asian-associated ancestry cluster in a later analysis. Several V segments, TRBV6-2 and TRBV6-3 among them, could not be told apart and were dropped.

V lost 2 bases, J lost 11 bases, and 18 bases stayed unmatched. Germline values: CDR1 LGHNA, CDR2 YNFKEQ. CDR3 size: 17 residues. The study ran its PCR with 60 Vbeta and 13 Jbeta primers. Produced via immunoSEQ multiplex PCR; TCRdb's table is partial and in-frame only. The sample includes approximately 60,000 clones, over 80% seen only once; the top ten take approximately 1.4%. The count of this clone is one. The antigen remains undetermined. V is TRBV4-2 and J is TRBJ2-1, with 7 bases identical to TRBD2. The TCR was taken from a man under 40 in good health and CMV-seronegative. The sequenced sample was PBMCs. CDR3 loop: CASSQRKAAGLQNQQFF. The CDR3 region has the DNA TGTGCCAGCAGCCAAAGGAAAGCAGCGGGACTCCAAAACCAGCAGTTCTTC.